The 4 T cell receptor beta chains in this list originate from one sample, sequenced in a study of shared clonotypes between healthy human individuals. Terminally differentiated effector memory CD45RA+ cells were left out of the naive CD8 fraction, which was CD45RO-negative and positively selected for CCR7. Profiling relied on immunoSEQ multiplex PCR, and the TCRdb table lists in-frame clones only, not all of them. Of over 2 million clones in the sample, roughly 95% were seen once. Sequencing was done on a sample of naive CD8+ T cells sorted from blood. The receptors shown here come from a man younger than 30 in good health.

The chain recombines TRBV6-5 with TRBJ1-2, with a possible D match to TRBD1 (6 bases). Germline V lookup: CDR1 MNHEY, CDR2 SVGAGI. Trimming took off 0 bases at V and 4 bases at J, with 9 bases between the two ends. The CDR3 contains 14 residues. The CDR3: CASSYSGGLYGYTF. CDR3 in DNA: TGTGCCAGCAGTTACTCCGGGGGCCTCTATGGCTACACCTTC.

The V gene is TRBV25-1, the J gene TRBJ2-5; D is unresolved. CDR1 is MGHDK, CDR2 SYGVNS, per germline. Trimming removed 2 bases at V and 0 bases at J, with 10 bases between. The CDR3 sequence is 15 residues long. CDR3 in DNA: TGTGCCAGCAGTGAAAACTACCCGTACCAAGAGACCCAGTACTTC. This gives the protein CASSENYPYQETQYF.

The gene calls are TRBV9 and TRBJ2-5; D gene unclear. The germline V and J ends were trimmed by 4 bases and 0 bases, with 10 bases remaining between them. Germline CDR1 and CDR2: SGDLS and YYNGEE. The CDR3 runs to 14 residues. The CDR3: CASSPHGDQETQYF. The DNA of the CDR3 is TGTGCCAGCAGCCCTCATGGGGACCAAGAGACCCAGTACTTC.

The chain couples TRBV5-4 to TRBJ2-5; D tentatively fits TRBD1 or TRBD2 (5 bases each). Looked up from germline, CDR1 is SGHNT and CDR2 is YYREEE (reference sequence). The CDR3 length is 15 residues. The V end was cut by 1 base, the J end by 2 bases, with 12 bases between. The CDR3, as DNA: TGTGCCAGCAGCTTGATGAGCGAGGGGCAAGAGACCCAGTACTTC. Amino acids: CASSLMSEGQETQYF.